This record concerns one T cell receptor (beta chain) sequence. This record comes from a study of blood T cell repertoires in COVID-19. Germline assignment: CDR1 GTSNPN and CDR2 SVGIG (reference sequence). The CDR3 is 15 amino acids. J was trimmed by 5 bases and V by 2 bases; bases with no gene match: 9. Sequencing used immunoSEQ multiplex PCR; TCRdb keeps in-frame clones, though not all of them. Here the sample spans around 100,000 clones, approximately 87% being singletons. J is TRBJ2-1 and V is TRBV30; 7 bases fit TRBD2. The receptor comes from a man in his fifties with acute or convalescent COVID-19. Sequenced sample: peripheral blood. The CDR3 loop is CAWSRGSGRDNEQFF. The DNA of the CDR3 is TGTGCCTGGAGTCGGGGTAGCGGGCGGGACAATGAGCAGTTCTTC.